The present TCR beta chain was sequenced within a study of blood T cell repertoires in COVID-19. TCRdb's copy holds only in-frame clones and misses some; the assay was immunoSEQ multiplex PCR. The table has 300,000 or so clones, 70% to 90% seen once. Sample: peripheral blood. The receptor's source is a woman between 50 and 59 years old who had recovered from COVID-19.

The CDR3 region is CASSQDGDFSGRLSYEQYF. In DNA, the CDR3 is TGCGCCAGCAGCCAAGATGGGGACTTCTCGGGACGACTTTCCTACGAGCAGTACTTC. The chain couples TRBV4-1 to TRBJ2-7; tentatively, D is TRBD2 (6 bases). V shed 0 bases and J shed 1 base, with 22 bases lying between them. Per the germline V gene, CDR1 is MGHRA and CDR2 is YSYEKL. The CDR3 length is 19 residues.